This TCR beta chain was sequenced for a study of blood T cell repertoires in COVID-19. On the study more broadly: Material from acute and convalescent COVID-19 was sourced from the United States, Italy and Spain. The analysed material was cDNA or gDNA that came from T cells, B-cell-depleted T cells, or PBMCs.

In the original processing: Researchers report that nucleated cell counts were estimated from reference gene primer amplification. Profiling relied on immunoSEQ multiplex PCR, and the TCRdb table lists in-frame clones only, not all of them. V and J calls and clone size come straight from that table; D and trimming were deduced from the DNA. The repertoire consists of about 130,000 clones, with more than 75% occurring once and the leading ten covering about 18%. Trimming cost V 10 bases and J 6 bases, with 14 bases left between them. This CDR3 is 12 amino acids long. CDR1 and CDR2 (germline): ENHRY, SYGVKD.

V is TRBV10-3 and J is TRBJ2-3; the D gene is possibly TRBD2 (5 bases). The clonotype originates from a woman in her forties or fifties who had recovered from COVID-19. The sequencing input was peripheral blood. Written as DNA, the CDR3 is TGTGCCACCGGACTGATCGGGGATACGCAGTATTTT. Protein sequence: CATGLIGDTQYF.